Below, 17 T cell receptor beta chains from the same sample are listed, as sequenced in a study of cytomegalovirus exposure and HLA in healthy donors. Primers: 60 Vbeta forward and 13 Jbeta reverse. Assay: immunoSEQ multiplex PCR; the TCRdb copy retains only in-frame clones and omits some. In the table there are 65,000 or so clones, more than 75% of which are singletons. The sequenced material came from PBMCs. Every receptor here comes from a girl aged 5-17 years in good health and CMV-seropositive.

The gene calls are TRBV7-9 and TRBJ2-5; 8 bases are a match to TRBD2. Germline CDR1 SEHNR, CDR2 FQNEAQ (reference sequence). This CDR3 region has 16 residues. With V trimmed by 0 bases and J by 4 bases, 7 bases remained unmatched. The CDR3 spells CASSLAGGGSRETQYF. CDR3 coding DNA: TGTGCCAGCAGCTTAGCTGGCGGGGGGTCCCGAGAGACCCAGTACTTC.

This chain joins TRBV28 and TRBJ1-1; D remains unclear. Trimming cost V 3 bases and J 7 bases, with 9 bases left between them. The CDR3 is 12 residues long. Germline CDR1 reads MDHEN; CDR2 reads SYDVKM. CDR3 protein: CASSFQAHEAFF. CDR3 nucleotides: TGTGCCAGCAGTTTTCAGGCCCATGAAGCTTTCTTT.

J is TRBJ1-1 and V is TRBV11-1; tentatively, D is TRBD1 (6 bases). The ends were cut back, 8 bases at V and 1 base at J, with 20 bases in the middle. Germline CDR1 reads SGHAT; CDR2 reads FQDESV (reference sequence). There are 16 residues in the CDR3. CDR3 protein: CASGFSGEPGNTEAFF. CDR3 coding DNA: TGTGCCAGCGGATTTTCAGGGGAACCAGGGAACACTGAAGCTTTCTTT.

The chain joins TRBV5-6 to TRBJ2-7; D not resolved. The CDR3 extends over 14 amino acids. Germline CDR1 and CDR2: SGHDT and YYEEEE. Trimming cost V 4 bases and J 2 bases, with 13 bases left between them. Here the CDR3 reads CASSLENRAYEQYF. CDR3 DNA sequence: TGTGCCAGCAGCCTTGAAAACAGAGCCTACGAGCAGTACTTC.

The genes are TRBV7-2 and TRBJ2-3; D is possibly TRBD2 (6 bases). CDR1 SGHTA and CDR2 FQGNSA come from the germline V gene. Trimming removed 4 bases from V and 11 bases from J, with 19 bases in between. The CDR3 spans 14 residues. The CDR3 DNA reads TGTGCCAGCAGCTCGGACTACCCCGGGGTAGGGCAGTATTTT. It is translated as CASSSDYPGVGQYF.

The CDR3 region has the DNA TGTGCCAGCAGCTTTCTTGGCCGGGAGACGATGAACGAGCAGTACTTC. Residues: CASSFLGRETMNEQYF. The chain employs TRBV5-4 and TRBJ2-7, with D perhaps matching TRBD2 (6 bases). V was pared by 2 bases and J by 5 bases, with 20 bases between. The CDR3 spans 16 residues. The germline CDR1 and CDR2 sequences are SGHNT and YYREEE (reference sequence).

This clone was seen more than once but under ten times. The CDR3 is CASSTGTGIQPQHF. Here the CDR3 DNA reads TGTGCCAGTAGTACCGGGACAGGGATCCAGCCCCAGCATTTT. The chain links TRBV19 to TRBJ1-5; 9 bases fit TRBD1. Germline CDR1 LNHDA, CDR2 SQIVND (reference sequence). The CDR3 length is 14 residues. With 4 bases clipped from V and 7 bases from J, the junction kept 5 bases outside the gene matches.

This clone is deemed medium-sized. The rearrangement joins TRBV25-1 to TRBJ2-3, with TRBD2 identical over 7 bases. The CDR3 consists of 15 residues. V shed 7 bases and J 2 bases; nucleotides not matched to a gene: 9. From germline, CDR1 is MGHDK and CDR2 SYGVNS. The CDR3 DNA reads TGTGCCAGCACTCCTTTAGGACTAGACACAGATACGCAGTATTTT. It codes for CASTPLGLDTDTQYF.

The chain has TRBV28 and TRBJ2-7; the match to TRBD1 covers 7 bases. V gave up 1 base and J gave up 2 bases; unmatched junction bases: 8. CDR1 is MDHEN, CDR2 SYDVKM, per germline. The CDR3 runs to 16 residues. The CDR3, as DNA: TGTGCCAGCAGTTTATCCACAGGGGTTTCAGCCTACGAGCAGTACTTC. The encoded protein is CASSLSTGVSAYEQYF.

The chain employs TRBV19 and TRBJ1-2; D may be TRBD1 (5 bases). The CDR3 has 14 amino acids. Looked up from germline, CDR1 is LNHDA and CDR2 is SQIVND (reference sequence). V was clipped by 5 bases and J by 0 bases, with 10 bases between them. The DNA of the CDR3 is TGTGCCAGTAGTCTTCCAGGGTCTAACTATGGCTACACCTTC. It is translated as CASSLPGSNYGYTF.

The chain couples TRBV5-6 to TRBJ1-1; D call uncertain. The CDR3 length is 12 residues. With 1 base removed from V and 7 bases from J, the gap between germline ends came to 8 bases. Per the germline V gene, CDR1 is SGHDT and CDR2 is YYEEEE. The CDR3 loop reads CASSLLSGEAFF. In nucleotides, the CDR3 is TGTGCCAGCAGCTTGTTGTCAGGTGAAGCTTTCTTT.

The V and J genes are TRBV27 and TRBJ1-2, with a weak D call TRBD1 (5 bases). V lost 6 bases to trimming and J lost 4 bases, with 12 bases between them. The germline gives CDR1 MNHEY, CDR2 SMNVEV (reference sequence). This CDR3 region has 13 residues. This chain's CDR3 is CASSLRQSYGYTF. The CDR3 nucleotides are TGTGCCAGCAGCCTCCGACAGAGCTATGGCTACACCTTC.

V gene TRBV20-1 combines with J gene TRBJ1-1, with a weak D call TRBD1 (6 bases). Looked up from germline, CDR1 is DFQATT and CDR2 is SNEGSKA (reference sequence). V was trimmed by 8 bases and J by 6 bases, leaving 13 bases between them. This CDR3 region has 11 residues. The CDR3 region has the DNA TGCAGTCCTAATGGGGGCTCTGAAGCTTTCTTT. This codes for CSPNGGSEAFF.

In DNA, the CDR3 is TGCGCCAGCAGCCAAGATGCAGGTAACTCCTACGAGCAGTACTTC. Translation: CASSQDAGNSYEQYF. The chain uses TRBV4-1 and TRBJ2-7; no clear D. Germline V gives CDR1 MGHRA, CDR2 YSYEKL. The CDR3 is 15 amino acids. Between the trimmed V and J ends, which lost 0 bases and 0 bases, there was a span of 9 bases.

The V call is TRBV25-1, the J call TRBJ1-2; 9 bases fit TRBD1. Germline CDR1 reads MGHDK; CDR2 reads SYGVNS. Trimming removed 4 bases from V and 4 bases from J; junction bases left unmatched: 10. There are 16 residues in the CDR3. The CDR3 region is CASSGPEQGAVYGYTF. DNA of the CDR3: TGTGCCAGCAGTGGCCCGGAACAGGGGGCGGTCTATGGCTACACCTTC.

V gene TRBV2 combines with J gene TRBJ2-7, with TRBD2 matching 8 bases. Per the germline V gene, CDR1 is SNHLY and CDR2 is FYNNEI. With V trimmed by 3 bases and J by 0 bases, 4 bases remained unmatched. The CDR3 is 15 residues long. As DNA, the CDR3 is TGTGCCAGCAGTGATCAGGGGACTAGCTCCTACGAGCAGTACTTC. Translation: CASSDQGTSSYEQYF.

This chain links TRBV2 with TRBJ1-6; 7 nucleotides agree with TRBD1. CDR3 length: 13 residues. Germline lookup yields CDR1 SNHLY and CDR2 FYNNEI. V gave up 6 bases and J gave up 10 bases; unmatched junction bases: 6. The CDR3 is CASRVTGESPLHF. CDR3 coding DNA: TGTGCCAGCAGAGTCACAGGGGAATCACCCCTCCACTTT. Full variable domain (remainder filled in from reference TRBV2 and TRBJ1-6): EPEVTQTPSHQVTQMGQEVILRCVPISNHLYFYWYRQILGQKVEFLVSFYNNEISEKSEIFDDQFSVERPDGSNFTLKIRSTKLEDSAMYFCASRVTGESPLHFGNGTRLTVT.